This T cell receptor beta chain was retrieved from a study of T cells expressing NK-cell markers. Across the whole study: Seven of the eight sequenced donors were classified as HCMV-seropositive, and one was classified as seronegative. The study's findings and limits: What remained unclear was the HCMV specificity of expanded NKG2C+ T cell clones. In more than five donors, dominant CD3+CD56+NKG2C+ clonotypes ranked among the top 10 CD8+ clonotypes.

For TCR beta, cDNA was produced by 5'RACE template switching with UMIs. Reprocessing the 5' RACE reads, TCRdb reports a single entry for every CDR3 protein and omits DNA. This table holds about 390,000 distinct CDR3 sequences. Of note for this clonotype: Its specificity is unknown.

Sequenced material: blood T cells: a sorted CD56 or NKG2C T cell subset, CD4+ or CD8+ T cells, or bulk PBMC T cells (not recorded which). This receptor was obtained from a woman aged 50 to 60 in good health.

This chain's CDR3 is CSVEDPARGWETQYF. The chain links TRBV29-1 to TRBJ2-5; the TCRdb call, TRBD1, lacks DNA for checking. In germline, CDR1 is SQVTM, CDR2 ANQGSEA. The CDR3 totals 15 residues.